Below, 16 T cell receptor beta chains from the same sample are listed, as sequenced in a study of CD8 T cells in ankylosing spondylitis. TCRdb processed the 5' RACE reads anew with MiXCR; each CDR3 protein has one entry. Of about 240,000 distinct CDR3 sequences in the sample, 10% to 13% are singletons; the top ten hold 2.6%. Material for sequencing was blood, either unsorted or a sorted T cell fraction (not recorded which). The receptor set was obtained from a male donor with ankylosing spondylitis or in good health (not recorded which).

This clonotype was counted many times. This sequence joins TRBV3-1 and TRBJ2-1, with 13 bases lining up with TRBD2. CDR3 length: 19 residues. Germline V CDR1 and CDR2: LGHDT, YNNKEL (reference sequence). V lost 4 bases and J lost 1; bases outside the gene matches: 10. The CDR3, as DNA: TGTGCCAGCAGCCCTACTAGCGGGAGGGCCTCCAGATCCTACAATGAGCAGTTCTTC. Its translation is CASSPTSGRASRSYNEQFF.

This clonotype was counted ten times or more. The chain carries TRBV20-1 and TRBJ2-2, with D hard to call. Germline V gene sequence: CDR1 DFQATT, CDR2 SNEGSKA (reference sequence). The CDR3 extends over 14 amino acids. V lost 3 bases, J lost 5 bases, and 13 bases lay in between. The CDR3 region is CSASAQTGTGELFF. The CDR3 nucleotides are TGCAGTGCTAGCGCACAGACCGGAACCGGGGAGCTGTTTTTT.

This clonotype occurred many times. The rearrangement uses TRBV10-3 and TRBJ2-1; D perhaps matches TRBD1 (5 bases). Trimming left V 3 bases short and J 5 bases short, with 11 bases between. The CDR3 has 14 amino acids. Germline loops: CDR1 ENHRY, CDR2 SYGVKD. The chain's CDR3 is CAISDHRSDNEQFF. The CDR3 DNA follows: TGTGCCATCAGTGACCACAGGTCAGACAATGAGCAGTTCTTC.

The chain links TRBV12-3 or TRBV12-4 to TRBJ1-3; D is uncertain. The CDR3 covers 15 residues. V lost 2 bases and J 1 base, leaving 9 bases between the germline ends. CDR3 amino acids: CASSLPDRSGNTIYF. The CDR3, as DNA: TGTGCCAGCAGTTTACCTGACCGTTCTGGAAACACCATATATTTT.

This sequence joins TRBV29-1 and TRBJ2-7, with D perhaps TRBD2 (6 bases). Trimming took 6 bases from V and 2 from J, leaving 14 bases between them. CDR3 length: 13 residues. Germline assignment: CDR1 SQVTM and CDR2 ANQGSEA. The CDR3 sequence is CSVNSGLPYEQYF. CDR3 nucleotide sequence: TGCAGCGTCAACTCGGGACTCCCCTACGAGCAGTACTTC.

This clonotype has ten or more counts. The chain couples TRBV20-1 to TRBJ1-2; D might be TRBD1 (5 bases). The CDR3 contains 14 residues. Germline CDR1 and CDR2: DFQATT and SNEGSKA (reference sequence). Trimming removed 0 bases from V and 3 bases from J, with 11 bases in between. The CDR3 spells CSARDYGGDYGYTF. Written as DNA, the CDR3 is TGCAGTGCTAGAGATTACGGGGGTGACTATGGCTACACCTTC.

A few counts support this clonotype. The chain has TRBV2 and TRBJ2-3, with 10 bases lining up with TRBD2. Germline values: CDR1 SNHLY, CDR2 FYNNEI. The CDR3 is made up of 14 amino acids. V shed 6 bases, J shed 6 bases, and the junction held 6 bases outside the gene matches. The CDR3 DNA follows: TGTGCCAGCAGCGACCGAGCGGGAGGGGATACGCAGTATTTT. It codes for CASSDRAGGDTQYF.

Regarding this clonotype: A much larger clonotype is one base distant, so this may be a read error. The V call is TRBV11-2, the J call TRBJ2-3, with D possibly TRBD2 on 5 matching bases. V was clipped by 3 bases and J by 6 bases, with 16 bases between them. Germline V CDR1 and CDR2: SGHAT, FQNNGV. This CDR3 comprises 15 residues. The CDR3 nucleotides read TGTGCCAGCAGCTTTTCCGGGATGGTAACGGATACGCAGTATTTT. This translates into CASSFSGMVTDTQYF.

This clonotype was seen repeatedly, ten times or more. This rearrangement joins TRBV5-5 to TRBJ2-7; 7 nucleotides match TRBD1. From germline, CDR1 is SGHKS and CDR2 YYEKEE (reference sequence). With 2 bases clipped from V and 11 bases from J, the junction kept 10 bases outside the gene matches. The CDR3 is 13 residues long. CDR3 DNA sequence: TGTGCCAGCAGCTTAGGGGACAGTTCTTTTAAGTACTTC. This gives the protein CASSLGDSSFKYF.

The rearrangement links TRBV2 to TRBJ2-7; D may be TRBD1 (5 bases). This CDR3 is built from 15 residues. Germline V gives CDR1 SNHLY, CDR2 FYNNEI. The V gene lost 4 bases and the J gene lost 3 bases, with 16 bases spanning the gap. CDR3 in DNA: TGTGCCAGCAGTGTCTTGGGGCCTCAAGGCTACGAGCAGTACTTC. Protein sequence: CASSVLGPQGYEQYF. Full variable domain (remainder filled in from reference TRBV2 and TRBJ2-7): EPEVTQTPSHQVTQMGQEVILRCVPISNHLYFYWYRQILGQKVEFLVSFYNNEISEKSEIFDDQFSVERPDGSNFTLKIRSTKLEDSAMYFCASSVLGPQGYEQYFGPGTRLTVT.

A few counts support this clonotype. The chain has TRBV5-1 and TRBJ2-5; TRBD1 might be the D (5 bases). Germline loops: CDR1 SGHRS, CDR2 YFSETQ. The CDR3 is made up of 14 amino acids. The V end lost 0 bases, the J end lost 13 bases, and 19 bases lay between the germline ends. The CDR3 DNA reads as TGCGCCAGCAGCTTGGGGTATGGGGCCCCCGTCGGGTACTTC. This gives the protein CASSLGYGAPVGYF.

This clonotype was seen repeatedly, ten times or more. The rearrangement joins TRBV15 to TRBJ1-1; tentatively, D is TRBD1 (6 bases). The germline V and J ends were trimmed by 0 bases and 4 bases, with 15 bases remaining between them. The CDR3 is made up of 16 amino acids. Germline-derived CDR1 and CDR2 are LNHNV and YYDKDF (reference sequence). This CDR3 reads CATSRDRGGPGTEAFF. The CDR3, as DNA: TGTGCCACCAGCAGAGATCGGGGGGGGCCGGGCACTGAAGCTTTCTTT. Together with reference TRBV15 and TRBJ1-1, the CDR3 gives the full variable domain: DAMVIQNPRYQVTQFGKPVTLSCSQTLNHNVMYWYQQKSSQAPKLLFHYYDKDFNNEADTPDNFQSRRPNTSFCFLDIRSPGLGDTAMYLCATSRDRGGPGTEAFFGQGTRLTVV.

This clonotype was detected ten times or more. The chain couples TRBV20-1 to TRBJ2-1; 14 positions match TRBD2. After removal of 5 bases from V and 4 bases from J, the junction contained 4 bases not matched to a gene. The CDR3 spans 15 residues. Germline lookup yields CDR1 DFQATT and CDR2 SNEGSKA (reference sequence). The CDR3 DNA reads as TGCAGTGCTGGGACTAGCGGGAGACTTTACAATGAGCAGTTCTTC. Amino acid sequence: CSAGTSGRLYNEQFF.

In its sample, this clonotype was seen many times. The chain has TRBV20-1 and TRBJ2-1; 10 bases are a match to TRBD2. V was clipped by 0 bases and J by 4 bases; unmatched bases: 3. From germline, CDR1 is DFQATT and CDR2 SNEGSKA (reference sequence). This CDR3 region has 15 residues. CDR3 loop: CSAREWTSGYNEQFF. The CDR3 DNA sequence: TGCAGTGCTAGAGAGTGGACTAGCGGATACAATGAGCAGTTCTTC.

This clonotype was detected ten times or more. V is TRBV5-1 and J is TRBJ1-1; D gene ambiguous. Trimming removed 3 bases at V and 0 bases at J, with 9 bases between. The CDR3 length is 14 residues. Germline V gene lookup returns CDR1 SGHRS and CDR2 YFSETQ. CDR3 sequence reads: CASSSGYMNTEAFF. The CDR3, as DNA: TGCGCCAGCAGCTCCGGATACATGAACACTGAAGCTTTCTTT.

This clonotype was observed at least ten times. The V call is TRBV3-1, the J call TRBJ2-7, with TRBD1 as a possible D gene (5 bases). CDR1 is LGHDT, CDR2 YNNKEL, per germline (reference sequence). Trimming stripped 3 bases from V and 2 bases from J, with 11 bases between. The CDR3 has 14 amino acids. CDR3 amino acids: CASSQDDSPYEQYF. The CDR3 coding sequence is TGTGCCAGCAGCCAGGACGACAGTCCCTACGAGCAGTACTTC.